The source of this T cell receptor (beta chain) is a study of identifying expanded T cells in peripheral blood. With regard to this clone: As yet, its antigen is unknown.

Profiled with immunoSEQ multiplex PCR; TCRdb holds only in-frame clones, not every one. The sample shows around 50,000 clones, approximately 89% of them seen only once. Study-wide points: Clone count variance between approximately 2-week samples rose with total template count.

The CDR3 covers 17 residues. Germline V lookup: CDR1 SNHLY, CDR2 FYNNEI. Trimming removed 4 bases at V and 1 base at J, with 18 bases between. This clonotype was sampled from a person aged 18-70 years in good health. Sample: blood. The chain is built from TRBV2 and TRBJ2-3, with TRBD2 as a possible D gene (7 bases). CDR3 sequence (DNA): TGTGCCAGCAGTGTATCGGGGGGCTTCTGGGGCACAGATACGCAGTATTTT. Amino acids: CASSVSGGFWGTDTQYF.